These 28 T cell receptor beta chains came from one sample sequenced in a study of blood T cell repertoires in COVID-19. Produced via immunoSEQ multiplex PCR; TCRdb's table is partial and in-frame only. This table holds approximately 55,000 clones, about nine tenths found once. The sample taken for sequencing was peripheral blood. The receptors shown here come from a man aged 40-50 years with acute or convalescent COVID-19.

The rearrangement joins TRBV12-3 or TRBV12-4 to TRBJ1-3; D call uncertain. Trimming shortened V by 9 bases and J by 7 bases, and 7 bases separated the two germline ends. There are 10 residues in the CDR3. In nucleotides, the CDR3 is TGTGCCAGGAAGAGGAACACCATATATTTT. As protein: CARKRNTIYF.

V gene TRBV11-3 combines with J gene TRBJ1-2, with 8 bases matching TRBD1. This CDR3 comprises 16 residues. Germline V gene lookup returns CDR1 SGHNT and CDR2 YENEEA. The ends lost 0 bases at V and 7 bases at J; junction bases unmatched: 10. CDR3 loop: CASSLDHSGQGPGYTF. The CDR3 DNA is TGTGCCAGCAGCTTAGATCACTCCGGACAGGGACCTGGCTACACCTTC.

This chain uses TRBV6-5 with TRBJ2-2; 8 bases match TRBD2. Unmatched junction bases numbered 3, after V lost 6 bases and J lost 3 bases. Germline assignment: CDR1 MNHEY and CDR2 SVGAGI. The CDR3 loop spans 14 amino acids. CDR3 nucleotide sequence: TGTGCCAGCAGAACTAGCGGTGACACCGGGGAGCTGTTTTTT. It is translated as CASRTSGDTGELFF.

This clone occurred once. The CDR3 nucleotides read TGCAGCGTTGGTGCTAGCGGGATCGCAAGCACAGATACGCAGTATTTT. Amino acids: CSVGASGIASTDTQYF. The chain has TRBV29-1 and TRBJ2-3, with 9 positions matching TRBD2. Germline loops: CDR1 SQVTM, CDR2 ANQGSEA. The V segment lost 4 bases and the J segment 0 bases; nucleotides outside the gene matches: 8. The CDR3 runs to 16 residues.

This rearrangement joins TRBV6-6 to TRBJ2-7; no clear D gene. Germline V CDR1 and CDR2: MNHNY, SVGAGI (reference sequence). The CDR3 is 15 amino acids. V lost 2 bases and J lost 6, with 17 bases in between. Written as DNA, the CDR3 is TGTGCCAGCAGTTACGGGTCTCGCGCGACGGGCGAGCAGTACTTC. It encodes CASSYGSRATGEQYF.

V gene TRBV7-9 combines with J gene TRBJ1-6; possibly TRBD1 for D (6 bases). The length of the CDR3 is 15 residues. In germline, CDR1 is SEHNR, CDR2 FQNEAQ (reference sequence). Between the trimmed V and J ends, which lost 4 bases and 10 bases, there was a span of 17 bases. The CDR3 sequence: CASSSWDNGQSPLHF. As DNA, the CDR3 is TGTGCCAGCAGCTCGTGGGACAACGGGCAATCACCCCTCCACTTT. The full variable domain, its missing parts supplied by reference TRBV7-9 and TRBJ1-6, is DTGVSQNPRHKITKRGQNVTFRCDPISEHNRLYWYRQTLGQGPEFLTYFQNEAQLEKSRLLSDRFSAERPKGSFSTLEIQRTEQGDSAMYLCASSSWDNGQSPLHFGNGTRLTVT.

The genes are TRBV9 and TRBJ2-5; TRBD1 agrees at 7 bases. Germline V gene lookup returns CDR1 SGDLS and CDR2 YYNGEE. This CDR3 comprises 15 residues. Trimming removed 3 bases from V and 5 bases from J; junction bases left unmatched: 10. The CDR3 reads CASSATSTGDETQYF. The CDR3 DNA sequence: TGTGCCAGCAGCGCAACTTCCACAGGGGATGAGACCCAGTACTTC. The complete variable domain, with remaining parts taken from reference TRBV9 and TRBJ2-5, reads DSGVTQTPKHLITATGQRVTLRCSPRSGDLSVYWYQQSLDQGLQFLIQYYNGEERAKGNILERFSAQQFPDLHSELNLSSLELGDSALYFCASSATSTGDETQYFGPGTRLLVL.

A single count supports this clone. The chain couples TRBV18 to TRBJ2-1; 8 bases are a match to TRBD2. V lost 3 bases and J lost 8; bases outside the gene matches: 12. This CDR3 is built from 16 residues. CDR1 and CDR2 from the germline V gene are KGHSH and LQKENI. The CDR3: CASSPGRSGGRDEQFF. CDR3 DNA: TGTGCCAGCTCACCGGGTAGATCGGGAGGGCGGGATGAGCAGTTCTTC. Drawing the rest from reference TRBV18 and TRBJ2-1, the complete variable domain is NAGVMQNPRHLVRRRGQEARLRCSPMKGHSHVYWYRQLPEEGLKFMVYLQKENIIDESGMPKERFSAEFPKEGPSILRIQQVVRGDSAAYFCASSPGRSGGRDEQFFGPGTRLTVL.

This sequence joins TRBV6-4 and TRBJ2-2; perhaps TRBD2 as D (6 bases). Germline V gene sequence: CDR1 MRHNA, CDR2 SNTAGT. Trimming stripped 1 base from V and 7 bases from J, with 10 bases between. The CDR3 sequence is 14 residues long. DNA for the CDR3: TGTGCCAGCAGTGACTATCCCGGGAGCGGGGAGCTGTTTTTT. Its translation: CASSDYPGSGELFF.

This chain joins TRBV7-2 and TRBJ2-7, with TRBD1 identical over 9 bases. The CDR3 totals 15 residues. Germline lookup yields CDR1 SGHTA and CDR2 FQGNSA. V was clipped by 2 bases and J by 3 bases; unmatched bases: 5. CDR3 sequence reads: CASSLYSDRGYEQYF. Written as DNA, the CDR3 is TGTGCCAGCAGCTTATACTCGGACAGGGGCTACGAGCAGTACTTC.

This clone has a handful of counts. V gene TRBV25-1 combines with J gene TRBJ2-1, with 9 bases matching TRBD1. V was pared by 2 bases and J by 1 base, with 9 bases of the junction left unmatched. The CDR3 extends over 18 amino acids. Germline V lookup: CDR1 MGHDK, CDR2 SYGVNS. The CDR3 here is CASSERQQTGGSYNEQFF. The DNA for the CDR3 is TGTGCCAGCAGTGAACGTCAGCAGACAGGGGGTTCCTACAATGAGCAGTTCTTC.

The V and J genes are TRBV6-2 or TRBV6-3 and TRBJ2-7, with 8 bases identical to TRBD1. The V gene's germline CDR1 is MNHEY and CDR2 SVGEGT. Germline trimming cut 0 bases from V and 3 bases from J; bases unmatched to any gene: 4. This CDR3 spans 15 amino acids. CDR3 DNA sequence: TGTGCCAGCAGTTACTCGGGACAGGCACTCTACGAGCAGTACTTC. Amino acid sequence: CASSYSGQALYEQYF.

This clone was observed a few times. The genes are TRBV6-4 and TRBJ2-1; 13 positions match TRBD2. The V segment lost 2 bases and the J segment 10 bases; nucleotides outside the gene matches: 5. The CDR3 extends over 15 amino acids. Per germline, CDR1 MRHNA and CDR2 SNTAGT. This chain's CDR3 is CASSDGLAGVDEQFF. In DNA form, the CDR3 reads TGTGCCAGCAGTGACGGACTAGCGGGAGTAGACGAGCAGTTCTTC.

The chain employs TRBV21-1 and TRBJ2-1; whether TRBD2, the table's D call, matches the DNA was not checked. TRBV21-1 is noted as a pseudogene. CDR3 length: 16 residues. The CDR3 here is CASSKSTSGSKNEQFF. In DNA form, the CDR3 reads TGTGCCAGCAGCAAAAGTACTAGCGGGAGTAAGAATGAGCAGTTCTTC.

This clone has only one observation. This specimen includes other DNA sequences encoding the same CDR3. The V gene is TRBV19, the J gene TRBJ1-1; D perhaps matches TRBD1 (6 bases). The V end was cut by 2 bases, the J end by 5 bases, with 9 bases between. Germline V lookup: CDR1 LNHDA, CDR2 SQIVND (reference sequence). This CDR3 contains 13 residues. The CDR3 DNA follows: TGTGCCAGTAGTATACAGGGGAGTACTGAAGCTTTCTTT. This sequence encodes CASSIQGSTEAFF. Supplemented by reference TRBV19 and TRBJ1-1, the full variable domain reads DGGITQSPKYLFRKEGQNVTLSCEQNLNHDAMYWYRQDPGQGLRLIYYSQIVNDFQKGDIAEGYSVSREKKESFPLTVTSAQKNPTAFYLCASSIQGSTEAFFGQGTRLTVV.

The chain joins TRBV7-9 to TRBJ2-7, with 7 nucleotides matching TRBD1. CDR3 length: 15 residues. V lost 1 base to trimming and J lost 0 bases; unmatched junction nucleotides: 3. The germline V gene encodes CDR1 SEHNR and CDR2 FQNEAQ (reference sequence). Here the CDR3 DNA reads TGTGCCAGCAGCTTAGAGAGGGACAGCTCCTACGAGCAGTACTTC. This codes for CASSLERDSSYEQYF.

The rearrangement joins TRBV5-1 to TRBJ2-1, with a possible D match to TRBD1 (5 bases). Trimming removed 4 bases from V and 0 bases from J, with 14 bases in between. This CDR3 has 16 residues. The germline gives CDR1 SGHRS, CDR2 YFSETQ. CDR3 nucleotide sequence: TGCGCCAGCAGCAGGGGTCTTTCCCCCTCCTACAATGAGCAGTTCTTC. Encoded protein: CASSRGLSPSYNEQFF.

This clone was seen a handful of times. The chain carries TRBV5-4 and TRBJ2-5; D perhaps matches TRBD1 (5 bases). This CDR3 is built from 14 residues. V was trimmed by 0 bases and J by 4 bases, leaving 10 bases between them. Germline V gives CDR1 SGHNT, CDR2 YYREEE (reference sequence). As DNA, the CDR3 is TGTGCCAGCAGCTTGGAGAGCAGGGCAGAGACCCAGTACTTC. Translation: CASSLESRAETQYF.

This chain connects TRBV30 to TRBJ1-5; 7 bases fit TRBD1. The CDR3 length is 13 residues. J gave up 4 bases and V 3 bases, and 3 bases lay outside the gene matches. CDR1 GTSNPN and CDR2 SVGIG come from the germline V gene (reference sequence). CDR3 protein: CAWSRGKNQPQHF. CDR3 nucleotide sequence: TGTGCCTGGAGCAGGGGGAAAAATCAGCCCCAGCATTTT.

The V and J genes are TRBV7-6 and TRBJ1-3; D unresolved. V was clipped by 5 bases and J by 0 bases, with 14 bases between them. The germline gives CDR1 SGHVS, CDR2 FNYEAQ. The length of the CDR3 is 16 residues. CDR3 nucleotides: TGTGCCAGCAGCCCGGAGGTGGGGTACTCTGGAAACACCATATATTTT. As protein: CASSPEVGYSGNTIYF. Combining the CDR3 with reference TRBV7-6 and TRBJ1-3 gives the whole variable domain GAGVSQSPRYKVTKRGQDVALRCDPISGHVSLYWYRQALGQGPEFLTYFNYEAQQDKSGLPNDRFSAERPEGSISTLTIQRTEQRDSAMYRCASSPEVGYSGNTIYFGEGSWLTVV.

A word on this clone: Other DNA sequences in the sample encode the same CDR3. The chain recombines TRBV2 with TRBJ2-6, with D possibly matching TRBD1 (5 bases). V lost 6 bases to trimming and J lost 4 bases, with 10 bases between them. Germline values: CDR1 SNHLY, CDR2 FYNNEI. The CDR3 spans 14 residues. CDR3 DNA sequence: TGTGCCAGCAGGCAGGGAAGCGGGGCCAACGTCCTGACTTTC. Protein sequence: CASRQGSGANVLTF. The full variable domain, with the rest looked up from reference TRBV2 and TRBJ2-6, is EPEVTQTPSHQVTQMGQEVILRCVPISNHLYFYWYRQILGQKVEFLVSFYNNEISEKSEIFDDQFSVERPDGSNFTLKIRSTKLEDSAMYFCASRQGSGANVLTFGAGSRLTVL.

The rearrangement joins TRBV7-9 to TRBJ2-2, with TRBD2 matching 7 bases. CDR1 and CDR2 (germline): SEHNR, FQNEAQ (reference sequence). The CDR3 is made up of 17 amino acids. V was pared by 2 bases and J by 2 bases, with 8 bases of the junction left unmatched. The CDR3 here is CASSLLSLAVNTGELFF. CDR3 nucleotides: TGTGCCAGCAGCTTACTCTCTCTAGCGGTAAACACCGGGGAGCTGTTTTTT.

The V call is TRBV7-6, the J call TRBJ2-7; 7 bases are a match to TRBD2. This CDR3 comprises 19 residues. Losses at the gene ends were 1 base for V and 0 bases for J; bases not matched to a gene: 15. Germline V gene sequence: CDR1 SGHVS, CDR2 FNYEAQ. The DNA for the CDR3 is TGTGCCAGCAGCTTAGTGGGGGGGGAGTCGGGAACAAGCTCCTACGAGCAGTACTTC. It translates to CASSLVGGESGTSSYEQYF.

This chain connects TRBV2 to TRBJ2-3, with TRBD1 identical over 8 bases. Trimming took 1 base from V and 7 from J; bases not matched to a gene: 7. CDR1 is SNHLY, CDR2 FYNNEI, per germline. The CDR3 is made up of 15 amino acids. CDR3 in amino acids: CASSEEKGQVYTQYF. The CDR3 DNA reads as TGTGCCAGCAGTGAAGAGAAGGGACAGGTCTATACGCAGTATTTT.

This chain links TRBV4-2 with TRBJ2-7; a weak D match, TRBD1 (6 bases). The CDR3 sequence is 17 residues long. Germline CDR1 LGHNA, CDR2 YNFKEQ. V was clipped by 0 bases and J by 3 bases, with 18 bases between them. The CDR3 loop is CASSQDVSRGSGYEQYF. As DNA, the CDR3 is TGTGCCAGCAGCCAAGACGTGAGTAGGGGGAGCGGCTACGAGCAGTACTTC.

The J gene is TRBJ1-5, the V gene TRBV19, with D uncertain. Germline assignment: CDR1 LNHDA and CDR2 SQIVND (reference sequence). V was cut by 4 bases and J by 4 bases, with 8 bases left in between. The CDR3 loop spans 13 amino acids. DNA of the CDR3: TGTGCCAGTAGTACCCAGGAAAATCAGCCCCAGCATTTT. Translated, it gives CASSTQENQPQHF.

This clone came up once. The chain couples TRBV7-9 to TRBJ2-1, with 8 bases lining up with TRBD2. This CDR3 spans 16 amino acids. V lost 3 bases to trimming and J lost 4 bases; unmatched junction nucleotides: 8. Germline V gives CDR1 SEHNR, CDR2 FQNEAQ (reference sequence). CDR3 coding DNA: TGTGCCAGCAGCTTTCCGACGGGAGGGGGTTACAATGAGCAGTTCTTC. This sequence encodes CASSFPTGGGYNEQFF.

Points on this clone: Germline and junction disagree at one end, which may indicate a read error. The rearrangement links TRBV7-7 to TRBJ2-7; tentatively, D is TRBD1 (6 bases). Germline CDR1 and CDR2: SSHAT and FNYEAQ (reference sequence). The CDR3 runs 13 residues. The DNA of the CDR3 is TGTGCTAGCAGCTCTGCCCGGGACACTCAGCAGTACTTC. This sequence encodes CASSSARDTQQYF.